The 10 T cell receptor beta chains below were found in one sample sequenced in a study of shared T cell receptors in the human thymus. Assay: immunoSEQ multiplex PCR; the TCRdb copy retains only in-frame clones and omits some. The sample includes 600,000 or so clones, 80% to 90% of them seen just once. These data also featured in a second study, about human thymus T cells.

Sample: thymocytes. All receptors come from a boy younger than two with a congenital heart defect.

The chain links TRBV6-5 to TRBJ2-7, with 9 bases matching TRBD2. The germline V gene encodes CDR1 MNHEY and CDR2 SVGAGI. The CDR3 length is 14 residues. V dropped 6 bases and J dropped 5; count of bases not matched to a gene: 8. This CDR3 is CASRRREGKHEQYF. CDR3 nucleotide sequence: TGTGCCAGCAGGCGGCGGGAGGGCAAACACGAGCAGTACTTC.

This chain uses TRBV5-4 with TRBJ2-7; weak D call: TRBD1 (6 bases). This CDR3 comprises 15 residues. With 4 bases removed from V and 7 bases from J, the gap between germline ends came to 21 bases. Germline values: CDR1 SGHNT, CDR2 YYREEE (reference sequence). Written as DNA, the CDR3 is TGTGCCAGCAGCCCCGTAACAGGCAGGGACATGGAGCAGTACTTC. It codes for CASSPVTGRDMEQYF.

The V and J genes are TRBV30 and TRBJ1-5; no clear D. The length of the CDR3 is 17 residues. Trimming removed 3 bases at V and 3 bases at J, with 21 bases between. Germline CDR1 is GTSNPN and CDR2 is SVGIG (reference sequence). CDR3 in amino acids: CAWSEAPPQDFNQPQHF. DNA for the CDR3: TGTGCCTGGAGCGAAGCCCCCCCACAAGACTTCAATCAGCCCCAGCATTTT.

The chain is built from TRBV28 and TRBJ1-5; D possibly corresponds to TRBD1 (6 bases). In germline, CDR1 is MDHEN, CDR2 SYDVKM. Trimming left V 0 bases short and J 4 bases short, with 10 bases between. The CDR3 has 15 amino acids. The CDR3: CASSLWDSGNQPQHF. DNA for the CDR3: TGTGCCAGCAGTTTATGGGACAGCGGTAATCAGCCCCAGCATTTT.

V usage is TRBV9 and J usage is TRBJ2-1; 7 nucleotides agree with TRBD1. V shed 2 bases and J 0 bases; nucleotides not matched to a gene: 8. The CDR3 is 17 residues long. Germline-derived CDR1 and CDR2 are SGDLS and YYNGEE. CDR3 protein: CASSVNRGPVSYNEQFF. CDR3 nucleotides: TGTGCCAGCAGCGTGAACAGGGGCCCCGTCTCCTACAATGAGCAGTTCTTC.

The chain couples TRBV2 to TRBJ2-5, with D maybe TRBD2 (5 bases). With 6 bases removed from V and 5 bases from J, the gap between germline ends came to 13 bases. The CDR3 has 13 amino acids. Germline V CDR1 and CDR2: SNHLY, FYNNEI. In nucleotides, the CDR3 is TGTGCCAGCAGAACGGGGTCTGGGGAGACCCAGTACTTC. It specifies CASRTGSGETQYF.

This chain links TRBV7-6 with TRBJ2-5; tentatively, D is TRBD1 (6 bases). Germline loops: CDR1 SGHVS, CDR2 FNYEAQ. Trimming removed 5 bases at V and 5 bases at J, with 18 bases between. The CDR3 length is 15 residues. CDR3: CASSPDSDDFETQYF. DNA of the CDR3: TGTGCCAGCAGCCCGGACAGCGACGACTTCGAGACCCAGTACTTC.

The chain combines TRBV30 with TRBJ2-1; D might be TRBD1 (5 bases). CDR3 size: 12 residues. V dropped 3 bases and J dropped 5 bases, with 8 bases sitting between them. CDR1 and CDR2 (germline): GTSNPN, SVGIG (reference sequence). For the CDR3, the DNA is TGTGCCTGGAGAAACAGGAACAATGAGCAGTTCTTC. Protein product: CAWRNRNNEQFF.

The chain joins TRBV21-1 to TRBJ2-5; the table's D call TRBD2 went unverified against the DNA. TRBV21-1 is annotated as a pseudogene. The CDR3 covers 9 residues. The CDR3 DNA is TGTGCCAGCTTATGGACCCAGTACTTC. It yields the protein CASLWTQYF.

The chain couples TRBV5-6 to TRBJ1-3, with D uncertain. Germline CDR1 and CDR2: SGHDT and YYEEEE. V lost 0 bases and J lost 3, with 4 bases in between. The CDR3 length is 13 residues. This CDR3 reads CASSLGGGNTIYF. CDR3 bases: TGTGCCAGCAGCTTGGGAGGTGGAAACACCATATATTTT.